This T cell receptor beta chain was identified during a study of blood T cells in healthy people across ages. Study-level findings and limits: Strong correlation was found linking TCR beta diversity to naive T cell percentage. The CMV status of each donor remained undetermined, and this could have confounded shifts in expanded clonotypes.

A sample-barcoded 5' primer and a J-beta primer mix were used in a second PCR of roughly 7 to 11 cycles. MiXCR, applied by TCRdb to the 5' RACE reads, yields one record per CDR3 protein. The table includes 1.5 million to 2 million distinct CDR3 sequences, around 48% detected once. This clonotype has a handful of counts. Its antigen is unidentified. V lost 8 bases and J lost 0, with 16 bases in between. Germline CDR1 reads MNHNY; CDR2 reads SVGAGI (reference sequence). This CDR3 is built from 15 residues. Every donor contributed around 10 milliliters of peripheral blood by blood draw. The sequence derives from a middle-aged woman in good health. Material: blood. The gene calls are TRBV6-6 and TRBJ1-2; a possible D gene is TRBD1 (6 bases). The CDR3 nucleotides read TGTGCCAGCCTCCCACCGCGGACAGCTAACTATGGCTACACCTTC. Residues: CASLPPRTANYGYTF.